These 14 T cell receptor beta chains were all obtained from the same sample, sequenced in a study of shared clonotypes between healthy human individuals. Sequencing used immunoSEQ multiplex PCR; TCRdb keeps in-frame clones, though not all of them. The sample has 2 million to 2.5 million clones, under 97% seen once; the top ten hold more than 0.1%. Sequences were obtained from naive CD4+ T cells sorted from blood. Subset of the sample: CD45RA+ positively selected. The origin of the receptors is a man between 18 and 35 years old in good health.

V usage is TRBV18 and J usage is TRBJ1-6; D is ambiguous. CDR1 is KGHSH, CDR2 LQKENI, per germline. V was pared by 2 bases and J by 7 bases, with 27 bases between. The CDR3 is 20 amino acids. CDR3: CASSPIAFPARESENSPLHF. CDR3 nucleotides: TGTGCCAGCTCACCAATCGCTTTCCCGGCGCGGGAATCTGAGAATTCACCCCTCCACTTT.

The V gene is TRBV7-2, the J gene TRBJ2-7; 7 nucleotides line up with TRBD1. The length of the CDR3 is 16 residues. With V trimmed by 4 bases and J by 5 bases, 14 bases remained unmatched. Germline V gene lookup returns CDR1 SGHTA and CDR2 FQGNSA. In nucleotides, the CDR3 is TGTGCCAGCAGCTCCTACGTTCCGACAGGGAGCCACGAGCAGTACTTC. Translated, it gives CASSSYVPTGSHEQYF.

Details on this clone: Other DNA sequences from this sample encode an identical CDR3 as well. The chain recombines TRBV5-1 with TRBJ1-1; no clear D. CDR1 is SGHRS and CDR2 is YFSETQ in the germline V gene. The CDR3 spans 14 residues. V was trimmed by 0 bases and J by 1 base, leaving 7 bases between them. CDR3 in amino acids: CASSLGTSNTEAFF. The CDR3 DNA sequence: TGCGCCAGCAGCTTGGGGACTTCGAACACTGAAGCTTTCTTT.

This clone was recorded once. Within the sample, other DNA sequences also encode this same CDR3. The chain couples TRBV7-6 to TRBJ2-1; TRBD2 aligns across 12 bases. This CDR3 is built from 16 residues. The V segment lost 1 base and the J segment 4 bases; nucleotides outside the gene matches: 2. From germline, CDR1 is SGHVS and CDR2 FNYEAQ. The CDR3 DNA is TGTGCCAGCAGCTTAGGGGGGACTAGCGGGTACAATGAGCAGTTCTTC. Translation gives CASSLGGTSGYNEQFF.

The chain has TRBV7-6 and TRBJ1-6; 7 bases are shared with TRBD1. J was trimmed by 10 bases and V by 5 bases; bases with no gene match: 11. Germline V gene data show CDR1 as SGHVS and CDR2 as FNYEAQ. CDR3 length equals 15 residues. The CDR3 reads CASSAIQGIGSPLHF. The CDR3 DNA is TGTGCCAGCAGCGCTATACAGGGGATAGGATCACCCCTCCACTTT.

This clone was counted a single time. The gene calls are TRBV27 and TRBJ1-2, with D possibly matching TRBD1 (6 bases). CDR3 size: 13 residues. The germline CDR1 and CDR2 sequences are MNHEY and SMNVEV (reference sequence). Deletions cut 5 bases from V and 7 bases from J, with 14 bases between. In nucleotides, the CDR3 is TGTGCCAGCAGTCCAGGACAAGGGGGTGGCTACACCTTC. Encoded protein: CASSPGQGGGYTF.

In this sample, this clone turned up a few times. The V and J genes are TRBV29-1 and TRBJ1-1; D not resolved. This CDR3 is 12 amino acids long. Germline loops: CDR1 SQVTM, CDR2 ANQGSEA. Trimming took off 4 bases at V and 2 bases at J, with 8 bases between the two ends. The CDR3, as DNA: TGCAGCGTTGGAGTAGCAAACACTGAAGCTTTCTTT. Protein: CSVGVANTEAFF.

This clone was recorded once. CDR3: CASSSPRGSGGKGNEQFF. CDR3 coding DNA: TGTGCCAGCAGCTCCCCGAGGGGGAGCGGGGGAAAGGGGAATGAGCAGTTCTTC. The chain recombines TRBV7-9 with TRBJ2-1; the match to TRBD2 covers 8 bases. Germline CDR1 SEHNR, CDR2 FQNEAQ (reference sequence). This CDR3 region has 18 residues. Losses at the gene ends were 4 bases for V and 7 bases for J; bases not matched to a gene: 18. Full variable domain (remainder filled in from reference TRBV7-9 and TRBJ2-1): DTGVSQNPRHKITKRGQNVTFRCDPISEHNRLYWYRQTLGQGPEFLTYFQNEAQLEKSRLLSDRFSAERPKGSFSTLEIQRTEQGDSAMYLCASSSPRGSGGKGNEQFFGPGTRLTVL.

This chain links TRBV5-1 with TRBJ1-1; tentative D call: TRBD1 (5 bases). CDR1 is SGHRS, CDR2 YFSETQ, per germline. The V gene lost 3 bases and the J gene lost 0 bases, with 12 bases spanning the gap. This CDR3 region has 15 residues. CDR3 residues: CASSWGPALNTEAFF. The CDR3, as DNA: TGCGCCAGCAGCTGGGGACCAGCGTTGAACACTGAAGCTTTCTTT.

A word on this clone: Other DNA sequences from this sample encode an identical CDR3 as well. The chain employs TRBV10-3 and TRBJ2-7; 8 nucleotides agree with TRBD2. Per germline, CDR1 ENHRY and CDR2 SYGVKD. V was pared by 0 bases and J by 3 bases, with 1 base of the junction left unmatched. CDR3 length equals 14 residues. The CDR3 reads CAISESGTSYEQYF. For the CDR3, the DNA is TGTGCCATCAGTGAGTCCGGGACTAGCTACGAGCAGTACTTC.

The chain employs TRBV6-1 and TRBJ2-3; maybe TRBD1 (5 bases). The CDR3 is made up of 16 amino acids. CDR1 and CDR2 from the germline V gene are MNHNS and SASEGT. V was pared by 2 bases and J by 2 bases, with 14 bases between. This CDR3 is CASSEPGLAPTDTQYF. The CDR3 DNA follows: TGTGCCAGCAGTGAACCAGGGTTAGCCCCCACAGATACGCAGTATTTT.

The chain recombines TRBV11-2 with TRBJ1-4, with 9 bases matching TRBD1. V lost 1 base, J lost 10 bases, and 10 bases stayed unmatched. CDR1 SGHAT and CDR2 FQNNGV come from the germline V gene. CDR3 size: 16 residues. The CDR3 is CASSLGQTGGAGKLFF. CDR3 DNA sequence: TGTGCCAGCAGCTTAGGACAAACAGGGGGCGCCGGAAAACTGTTTTTT.

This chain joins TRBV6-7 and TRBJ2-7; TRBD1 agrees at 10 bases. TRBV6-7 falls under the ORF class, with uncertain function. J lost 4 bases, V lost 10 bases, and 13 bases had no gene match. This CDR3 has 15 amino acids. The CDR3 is CATASGQGVSYEQYF. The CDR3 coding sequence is TGTGCCACCGCCTCCGGACAGGGGGTATCTTACGAGCAGTACTTC.

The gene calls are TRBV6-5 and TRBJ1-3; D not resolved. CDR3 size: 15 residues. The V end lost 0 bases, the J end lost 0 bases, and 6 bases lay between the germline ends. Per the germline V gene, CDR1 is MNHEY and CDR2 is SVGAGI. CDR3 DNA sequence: TGTGCCAGCAGTTACTCGCCGAGCTCTGGAAACACCATATATTTT. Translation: CASSYSPSSGNTIYF.